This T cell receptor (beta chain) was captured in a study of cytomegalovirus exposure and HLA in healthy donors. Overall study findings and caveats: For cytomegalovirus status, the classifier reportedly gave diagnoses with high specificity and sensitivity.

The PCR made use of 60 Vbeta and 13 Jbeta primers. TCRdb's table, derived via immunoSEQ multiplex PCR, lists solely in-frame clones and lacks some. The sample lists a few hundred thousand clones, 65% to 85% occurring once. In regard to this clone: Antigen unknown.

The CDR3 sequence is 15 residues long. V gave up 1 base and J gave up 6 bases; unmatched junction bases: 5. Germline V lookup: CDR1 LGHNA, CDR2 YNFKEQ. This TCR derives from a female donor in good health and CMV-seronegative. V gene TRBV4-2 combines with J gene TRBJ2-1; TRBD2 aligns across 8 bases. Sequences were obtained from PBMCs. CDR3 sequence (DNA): TGTGCCAGCAGCCAAGTTCGAGCGGGAGTCAATGAGCAGTTCTTC. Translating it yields CASSQVRAGVNEQFF.